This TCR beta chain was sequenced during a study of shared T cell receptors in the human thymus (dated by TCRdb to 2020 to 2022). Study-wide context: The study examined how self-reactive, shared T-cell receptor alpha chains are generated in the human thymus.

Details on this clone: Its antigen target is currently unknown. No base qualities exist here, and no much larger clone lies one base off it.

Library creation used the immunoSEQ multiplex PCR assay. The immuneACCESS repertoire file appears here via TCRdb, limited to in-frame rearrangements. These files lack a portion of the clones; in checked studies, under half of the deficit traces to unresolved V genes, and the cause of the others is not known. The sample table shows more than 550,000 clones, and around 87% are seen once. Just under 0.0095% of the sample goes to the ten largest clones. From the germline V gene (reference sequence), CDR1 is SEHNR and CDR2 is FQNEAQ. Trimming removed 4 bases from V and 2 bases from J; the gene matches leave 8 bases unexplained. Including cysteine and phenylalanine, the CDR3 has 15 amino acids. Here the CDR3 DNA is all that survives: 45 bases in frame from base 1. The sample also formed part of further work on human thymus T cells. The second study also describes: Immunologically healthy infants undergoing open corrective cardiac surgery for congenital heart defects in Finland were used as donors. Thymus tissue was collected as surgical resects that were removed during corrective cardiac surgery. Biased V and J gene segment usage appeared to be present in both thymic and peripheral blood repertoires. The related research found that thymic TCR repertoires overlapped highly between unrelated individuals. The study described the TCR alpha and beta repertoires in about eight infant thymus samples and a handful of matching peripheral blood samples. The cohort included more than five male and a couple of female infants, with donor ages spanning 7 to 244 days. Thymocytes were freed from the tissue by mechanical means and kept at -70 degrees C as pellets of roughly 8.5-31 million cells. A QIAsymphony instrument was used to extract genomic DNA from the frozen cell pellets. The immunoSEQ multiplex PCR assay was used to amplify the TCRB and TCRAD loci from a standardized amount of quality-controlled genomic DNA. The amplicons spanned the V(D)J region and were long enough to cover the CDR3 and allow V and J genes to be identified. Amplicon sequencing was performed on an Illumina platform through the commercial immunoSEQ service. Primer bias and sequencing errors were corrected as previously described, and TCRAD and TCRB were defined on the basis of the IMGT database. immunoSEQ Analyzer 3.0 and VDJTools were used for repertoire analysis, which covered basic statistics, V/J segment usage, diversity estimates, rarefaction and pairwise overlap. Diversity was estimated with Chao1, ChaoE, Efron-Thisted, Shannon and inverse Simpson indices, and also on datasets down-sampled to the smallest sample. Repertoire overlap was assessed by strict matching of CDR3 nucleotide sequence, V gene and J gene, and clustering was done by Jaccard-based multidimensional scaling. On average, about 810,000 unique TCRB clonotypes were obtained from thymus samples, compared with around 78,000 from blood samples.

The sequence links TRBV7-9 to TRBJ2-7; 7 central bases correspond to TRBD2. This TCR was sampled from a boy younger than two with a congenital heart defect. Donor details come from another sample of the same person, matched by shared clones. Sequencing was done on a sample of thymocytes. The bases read TGTGCCAGCAGCTCGACAGCTAGCGGAACCTACGAGCAGTACTTC. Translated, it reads CASSSTASGTYEQYF.